The clone carrying this TCR beta chain was recorded at least ten times. The junction departs from germline at one end; a sequencing error may be responsible. This entry comes from a study of identical twins. This CDR3 is built from 14 residues. In germline, CDR1 is SGHRS, CDR2 YFSETQ. With template switching, a universal primer site was added, and the cDNA carried unique molecular identifiers. TCRdb used MiXCR to reprocess the 5' RACE reads, holding one entry per CDR3 protein. The repertoire holds 650,000 to 750,000 distinct CDR3 sequences, approximately 22% seen once, with 4% to 4.5% in the top ten. These data were likewise used in another study, on T cells expressing NK-cell markers. As that report states: Sorted T-cell subsets CD3+CD56+NKG2C+, CD3+CD56+NKG2C- and CD3+CD56-NKG2C+ were TCR beta-sequenced. The authors sequenced eight donors, of whom seven were HCMV-seropositive and one was seronegative. Four of the donors also had these clonotypes leading their CD3+CD56-NKG2C+ fraction.

This clonotype was sampled from a woman aged 18-30 years in good health. Sequences were obtained from PBMCs. The J gene is TRBJ2-7, the V gene TRBV5-1, with a possible D match to TRBD2 (5 bases). The CDR3 loop reads CASSLAGRTYEQYF. The CDR3, as DNA: TGTGCCAGCAGCTTAGCAGGACGGACTTACGAGCAGTACTTC. Filled out from reference TRBV5-1 and TRBJ2-7, the complete variable domain reads KAGVTQTPRYLIKTRGQQVTLSCSPISGHRSVSWYQQTPGQGLQFLFEYFSETQRNKGNFPGRFSGRQFSNSRSEMNVSTLELGDSALYLCASSLAGRTYEQYFGPGTRLTVT.